This T cell receptor (beta chain) was sequenced during a study of OX40 agonist ivuxolimab in advanced cancers. Study at large: Patients in the trial were receiving intravenous ivuxolimab every 2 weeks, at doses of 0.01 to 10 mg/kg. Partial responses were seen in three patients, one with hepatocellular carcinoma and two with cutaneous melanoma. Broader study findings: Certain nonresponders additionally had low normalized T-cell clonal expansion.

About this clone itself: Its antigen is not identified.

Data came from immunoSEQ multiplex PCR; TCRdb stores just in-frame clones and leaves some out. The table includes roughly 100,000 clones, about 90% detected once. This CDR3 contains 14 residues. Germline CDR1 SGHVS, CDR2 FNYEAQ. V shed 2 bases, J shed 5 bases, and the junction held 2 bases outside the gene matches. This TCR was sampled from an adult with an advanced solid tumor such as melanoma, head and neck, liver or kidney cancer. Sequences were derived from CD4+ or CD8+ T cells sorted from blood, sampled in a trial of the OX40 agonist ivuxolimab. This sequence joins TRBV7-6 and TRBJ1-5, with 8 positions matching TRBD1. The CDR3 DNA sequence: TGTGCCAGCAGCTTACAGGGGGCGTATCAGCCCCAGCATTTT. The encoded protein is CASSLQGAYQPQHF.